This T cell receptor (beta chain) was obtained from a study of T cells in Graves' hyperthyroidism and ophthalmopathy. TCR beta CDR3 region amplification was performed from RNA transcripts. With the HTBI primer set, the TCR CDR3 went through a first round of RT-PCR. TCRdb itself ran the multiplex PCR reads through MiXCR, one entry per CDR3 protein. The sample yields about 380,000 distinct CDR3 sequences, roughly 12% seen once. These patients, aged 18 to 65, had recently diagnosed hyperthyroidism lasting under 2 months. Researchers barred patients who had uncontrolled infection, other autoimmune disease, pregnancy or lactation. In its sample, this clonotype was seen a few times. The CDR3 totals 14 residues. CDR1 SEHNR and CDR2 FQNEAQ come from the germline V gene (reference sequence). Trimming at V came to 0 bases and at J to 5 bases, leaving 2 bases not matched to a gene.

The J gene is TRBJ2-3, the V gene TRBV7-9; 7 bases align to TRBD2. Sequenced sample: blood. The source of this sequence is a man aged 30-40 years with Graves' hyperthyroidism that later progressed to Graves' ophthalmopathy. CDR3 in amino acids: CASSLAAGEDTQYF. As DNA, the CDR3 is TGTGCCAGCAGCTTAGCTGCGGGGGAAGATACGCAGTATTTT.